These 28 T cell receptor beta chains originate from one sample sequenced in a study of CD8+ T cells in alopecia areata. RNA was isolated and reverse transcribed to cDNA, the sequencing template. Using immunoSEQ multiplex PCR, the repertoire was profiled, and TCRdb retains in-frame clones only, with some absent. The repertoire holds over 60,000 clones, with more than 45% as singletons. Treatment here: oral pan-JAK inhibitor, 5-10 mg twice daily. Sequences were derived from CD8+ T cells sorted from blood, sampled at approximately week 36, from a patient treated with tofacitinib. The receptors derive from a human donor with alopecia areata.

The CDR3 bases are TGTGCCAGCAGTGCGAGCGGGAGTCCCTACAATGAGCAGTTCTTC. It yields the protein CASSASGSPYNEQFF. The rearrangement uses TRBV6-5 and TRBJ2-1; 8 bases map to TRBD2. This CDR3 is 15 amino acids long. Germline loops: CDR1 MNHEY, CDR2 SVGAGI. The V gene end was trimmed by 5 bases and the J gene end by 2 bases; junction bases not matched to a gene: 5.

The chain is built from TRBV6-5 and TRBJ2-1; 8 positions match TRBD1. The length of the CDR3 is 15 residues. Germline loops: CDR1 MNHEY, CDR2 SVGAGI. V trimming: 10 bases; J trimming: 3 bases; junction bases outside the gene matches: 11. Written as DNA, the CDR3 is TGTGCCACCTTACACGCAGGACAGGGCTACAATGAGCAGTTCTTC. Residues: CATLHAGQGYNEQFF.

The sample holds a few counts of this clone. The chain has TRBV6-5 and TRBJ2-7; D perhaps matches TRBD2 (6 bases). The CDR3 length is 14 residues. The V end lost 4 bases, the J end lost 2 bases, and 12 bases lay between the germline ends. CDR1 is MNHEY, CDR2 SVGAGI, per germline. The DNA for the CDR3 is TGTGCCAGCAGTTCTTTCGCGGGAACCTACGAGCAGTACTTC. Translation gives CASSSFAGTYEQYF.

The J gene is TRBJ1-5, the V gene TRBV9; weak D call: TRBD1 (5 bases). The CDR3 loop spans 13 amino acids. Per the germline V gene, CDR1 is SGDLS and CDR2 is YYNGEE. V was pared by 4 bases and J by 5 bases, with 10 bases between. In DNA, the CDR3 is TGTGCCAGCAGCCTGGGAGGGGATCAGCCCCAGCATTTT. Translated: CASSLGGDQPQHF.

This sequence joins TRBV27 and TRBJ1-1, with D maybe TRBD1 (6 bases). The germline V gene has CDR1 MNHEY and CDR2 SMNVEV (reference sequence). This CDR3 region has 15 residues. Deletions cut 0 bases from V and 0 bases from J, with 8 bases between. Written as DNA, the CDR3 is TGTGCCAGCAGTTTATCGCAGGGGATGAACACTGAAGCTTTCTTT. This encodes CASSLSQGMNTEAFF.

The chain uses TRBV7-9 and TRBJ1-1; no clear D gene. Looked up from germline, CDR1 is SEHNR and CDR2 is FQNEAQ (reference sequence). The CDR3 consists of 15 residues. V shed 4 bases and J shed 1 base, with 13 bases lying between them. In DNA, the CDR3 is TGTGCCAGCAGCTACCCCCCCTCGGGGAACACTGAAGCTTTCTTT. Its protein product is CASSYPPSGNTEAFF. Complete variable domain (other parts from reference TRBV7-9 and TRBJ1-1): DTGVSQNPRHKITKRGQNVTFRCDPISEHNRLYWYRQTLGQGPEFLTYFQNEAQLEKSRLLSDRFSAERPKGSFSTLEIQRTEQGDSAMYLCASSYPPSGNTEAFFGQGTRLTVV.

This sequence joins TRBV27 and TRBJ1-5; a possible D gene is TRBD1 (5 bases). V lost 6 bases, J lost 6 bases, and 12 bases lay in between. The germline gives CDR1 MNHEY, CDR2 SMNVEV (reference sequence). This CDR3 region has 13 residues. In DNA form, the CDR3 reads TGTGCCAGCAGCTGGGGGAAGGGTCAGCCCCAGCATTTT. Protein product: CASSWGKGQPQHF.

The chain is built from TRBV29-1 and TRBJ2-7; D may be TRBD2 (6 bases). CDR1 is SQVTM and CDR2 is ANQGSEA in the germline V gene. V was clipped by 8 bases and J by 0 bases, with 20 bases between them. The CDR3 runs to 15 residues. This chain's CDR3 is CSYKSGTSSSYEQYF. The CDR3 coding sequence is TGCAGCTACAAGTCCGGGACTTCGAGCTCCTACGAGCAGTACTTC.

The chain has TRBV29-1 and TRBJ1-2; 7 bases are a match to TRBD1. The V and J ends lost 6 bases and 7 bases, in that order; junction bases with no gene match: 5. Germline V gene lookup returns CDR1 SQVTM and CDR2 ANQGSEA. The CDR3 is 11 amino acids. Here the CDR3 DNA reads TGCAGCGTCCGACAGGGTAGTGGCTACACCTTC. This sequence encodes CSVRQGSGYTF.

This clone was seen more than once but under ten times. This rearrangement joins TRBV28 to TRBJ2-5; D ambiguous. Germline V gene data show CDR1 as MDHEN and CDR2 as SYDVKM. The germline V and J ends were trimmed by 6 bases and 11 bases, with 16 bases remaining between them. CDR3 length: 12 amino acids. CDR3: CASSEEPREQYF. The CDR3 nucleotides read TGTGCCAGCAGCGAAGAGCCCCGAGAGCAGTACTTC.

The gene calls are TRBV30 and TRBJ1-1; D may be TRBD1 (5 bases). This CDR3 is 13 amino acids long. V lost 4 bases and J 1 base, leaving 10 bases between the germline ends. Germline CDR1 and CDR2: GTSNPN and SVGIG (reference sequence). The CDR3 region is CAWNDGGNTEAFF. CDR3 coding DNA: TGTGCCTGGAATGATGGGGGGAACACTGAAGCTTTCTTT.

This clone was observed a handful of times. J is TRBJ2-7 and V is TRBV29-1; tentative D call: TRBD2 (6 bases). The germline gives CDR1 SQVTM, CDR2 ANQGSEA. Deletions cut 4 bases from V and 2 bases from J, with 15 bases between. CDR3 size: 14 residues. The CDR3 spells CSVGGGDLTYEQYF. In DNA form, the CDR3 reads TGCAGCGTTGGGGGCGGGGATTTAACCTACGAGCAGTACTTC.

This chain links TRBV30 with TRBJ2-2, with TRBD1 matching over 8 bases. The V gene end was trimmed by 5 bases and the J gene end by 4 bases; junction bases not matched to a gene: 12. CDR1 GTSNPN and CDR2 SVGIG come from the germline V gene (reference sequence). The CDR3 is made up of 16 amino acids. CDR3 amino acids: CAWENGQGSGTGELFF. The CDR3 DNA follows: TGTGCCTGGGAAAACGGACAGGGAAGTGGCACCGGGGAGCTGTTTTTT.

This clone was seen a handful of times. V gene TRBV29-1 combines with J gene TRBJ2-3; 8 nucleotides match TRBD2. CDR1 SQVTM and CDR2 ANQGSEA come from the germline V gene. This CDR3 is 15 amino acids long. V shed 7 bases and J 0 bases; nucleotides not matched to a gene: 9. This CDR3 is CSARLERESTDTQYF. CDR3 bases: TGCAGCGCCCGCCTCGAGCGGGAGAGCACAGATACGCAGTATTTT.

The chain employs TRBV15 and TRBJ2-7; 11 bases fit TRBD2. Germline CDR1 and CDR2: LNHNV and YYDKDF (reference sequence). The CDR3 has 15 amino acids. With 5 bases clipped from V and 4 bases from J, the junction kept 7 bases outside the gene matches. In DNA form, the CDR3 reads TGTGCCACCAGCTCTCGACTAGCGGGATCTTACGAGCAGTACTTC. It encodes CATSSRLAGSYEQYF. Full variable domain (missing parts from reference TRBV15 and TRBJ2-7): DAMVIQNPRYQVTQFGKPVTLSCSQTLNHNVMYWYQQKSSQAPKLLFHYYDKDFNNEADTPDNFQSRRPNTSFCFLDIRSPGLGDTAMYLCATSSRLAGSYEQYFGPGTRLTVT.

The V gene is TRBV9, the J gene TRBJ1-2, with a tentative D call TRBD1 (5 bases). V lost 3 bases and J 3 bases, leaving 9 bases between the germline ends. This CDR3 contains 13 residues. CDR1 is SGDLS, CDR2 YYNGEE, per germline. The CDR3 sequence: CASSAGGDYGYTF. In DNA, the CDR3 is TGTGCCAGCAGCGCGGGGGGTGACTATGGCTACACCTTC.

This chain connects TRBV30 to TRBJ1-2; weak D call: TRBD1 (5 bases). The CDR3 sequence is 14 residues long. The V gene lost 2 bases and the J gene lost 6 bases, with 16 bases spanning the gap. In germline, CDR1 is GTSNPN, CDR2 SVGIG (reference sequence). The CDR3 reads CAWSRLGVGDGYTF. CDR3 sequence (DNA): TGTGCCTGGAGTCGACTAGGGGTCGGCGATGGCTACACCTTC.

This clone was counted only a few times. This chain links TRBV29-1 with TRBJ2-2; weak D call: TRBD2 (6 bases). V was cut by 7 bases and J by 6 bases, with 9 bases left in between. Germline-derived CDR1 and CDR2 are SQVTM and ANQGSEA. The CDR3 extends over 11 amino acids. The CDR3 sequence is CSAWEAGELFF. The CDR3, as DNA: TGCAGCGCCTGGGAGGCCGGGGAGCTGTTTTTT.

The chain couples TRBV28 to TRBJ1-2; D is unclear. CDR3 length: 12 amino acids. Germline CDR1 reads MDHEN; CDR2 reads SYDVKM. Trimming removed 8 bases from V and 6 bases from J, with 13 bases in between. CDR3 protein: CASAPQANGYTF. In DNA form, the CDR3 reads TGTGCCAGCGCCCCACAAGCGAATGGCTACACCTTC.

The rearrangement joins TRBV7-8 to TRBJ2-1, with TRBD2 matching 9 bases. CDR3 size: 14 residues. The junction had 5 bases not matched to a gene; V was cut back by 4 bases and J by 7 bases. CDR1 SGHVS and CDR2 FQNEAQ come from the germline V gene. The CDR3 nucleotides read TGTGCCAGCAGCTCCTACCTAGCGGGGAATGAGCAGTTCTTC. This encodes CASSSYLAGNEQFF.

This clone was observed a handful of times. CDR3 sequence: CATREGAFGETQYF. The CDR3 DNA reads TGTGCCACCCGAGAGGGGGCGTTTGGAGAGACCCAGTACTTC. This sequence joins TRBV2 and TRBJ2-5, with TRBD1 matching over 7 bases. Germline loops: CDR1 SNHLY, CDR2 FYNNEI. The CDR3 covers 14 residues. V dropped 10 bases and J dropped 4; count of bases not matched to a gene: 12.

The V and J genes are TRBV2 and TRBJ2-3; D remains unclear. Germline CDR1 is SNHLY and CDR2 is FYNNEI. V lost 2 bases, J lost 0 bases, and 9 bases lay in between. The CDR3 is 15 amino acids. CDR3 sequence (DNA): TGTGCCAGCAGTGAATTTGGCAGAAGCACAGATACGCAGTATTTT. Translated: CASSEFGRSTDTQYF.

The rearrangement links TRBV20-1 to TRBJ2-7; D unresolved. The CDR3 has 10 amino acids. Germline V gene sequence: CDR1 DFQATT, CDR2 SNEGSKA (reference sequence). Trimming cost V 5 bases and J 6 bases, with 8 bases left between them. CDR3 in amino acids: CSAVWGEQYF. CDR3 DNA: TGCAGTGCTGTCTGGGGCGAGCAGTACTTC.

This chain uses TRBV4-1 with TRBJ2-5, with 9 bases that match TRBD1. The CDR3 loop spans 15 amino acids. Germline assignment: CDR1 MGHRA and CDR2 YSYEKL. The ends lost 0 bases at V and 7 bases at J; junction bases unmatched: 6. CDR3 residues: CASSQDSGTGRTQYF. The CDR3, as DNA: TGCGCCAGCAGCCAAGATTCAGGGACAGGGAGGACCCAGTACTTC.

The rearrangement joins TRBV7-3 to TRBJ2-7; D ambiguous. Germline loops: CDR1 SGHTA, CDR2 FQGTGA. Deletions cut 8 bases from V and 0 bases from J, with 8 bases between. This CDR3 has 12 amino acids. This CDR3 is CASAGDSYEQYF. The DNA of the CDR3 is TGTGCCAGCGCTGGGGACTCCTACGAGCAGTACTTC. The entire variable domain, with the rest obtained from reference TRBV7-3 and TRBJ2-7, is as follows: GAGVSQTPSNKVTEKGKYVELRCDPISGHTALYWYRQSLGQGPEFLIYFQGTGAADDSGLPNDRFFAVRPEGSVSTLKIQRTERGDSAVYLCASAGDSYEQYFGPGTRLTVT.

This clone was seen only once. The chain has TRBV29-1 and TRBJ2-5, with 8 nucleotides matching TRBD2. Germline V CDR1 and CDR2: SQVTM, ANQGSEA. V lost 2 bases, J lost 3 bases, and 11 bases stayed unmatched. The CDR3 covers 16 residues. As DNA, the CDR3 is TGCAGCGTTGAACCATCCCGGATGACTAGCGAAGAGACCCAGTACTTC. Residues: CSVEPSRMTSEETQYF.

The chain joins TRBV29-1 to TRBJ2-5, with unresolved D. Germline V gene lookup returns CDR1 SQVTM and CDR2 ANQGSEA. Trimming left V 3 bases short and J 5 bases short, with 1 base between. This CDR3 contains 9 residues. The CDR3 protein is CSVDETQYF. For the CDR3, the DNA is TGCAGCGTTGACGAGACCCAGTACTTC.

The chain couples TRBV6-6 to TRBJ2-5; tentative D call: TRBD2 (5 bases). The germline V gene encodes CDR1 MNHNY and CDR2 SVGAGI (reference sequence). The V end lost 5 bases, the J end lost 1 base, and 11 bases lay between the germline ends. The CDR3 is made up of 14 amino acids. This CDR3 reads CASSPGEPQETQYF. In DNA, the CDR3 is TGTGCCAGCAGTCCCGGGGAGCCCCAAGAGACCCAGTACTTC.